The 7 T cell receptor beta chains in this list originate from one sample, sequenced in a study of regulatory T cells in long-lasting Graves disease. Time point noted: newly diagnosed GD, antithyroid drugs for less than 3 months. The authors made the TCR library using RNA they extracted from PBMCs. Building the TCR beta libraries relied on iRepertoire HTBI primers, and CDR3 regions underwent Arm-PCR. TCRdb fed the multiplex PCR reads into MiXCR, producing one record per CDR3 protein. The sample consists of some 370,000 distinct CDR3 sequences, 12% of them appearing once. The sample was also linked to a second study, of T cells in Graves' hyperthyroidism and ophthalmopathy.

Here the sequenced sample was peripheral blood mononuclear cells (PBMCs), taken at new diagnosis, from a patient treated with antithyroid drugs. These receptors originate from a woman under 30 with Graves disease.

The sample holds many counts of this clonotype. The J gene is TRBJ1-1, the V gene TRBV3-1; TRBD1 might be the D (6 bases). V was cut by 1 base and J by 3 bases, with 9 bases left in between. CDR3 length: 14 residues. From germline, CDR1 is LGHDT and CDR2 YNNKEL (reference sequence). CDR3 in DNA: TGTGCCAGCAGCCAAGGGGGGCTTTACACTGAAGCTTTCTTT. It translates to CASSQGGLYTEAFF.

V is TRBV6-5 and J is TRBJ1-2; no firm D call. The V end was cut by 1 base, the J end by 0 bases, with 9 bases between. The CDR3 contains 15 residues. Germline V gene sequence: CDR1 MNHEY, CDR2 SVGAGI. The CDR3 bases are TGTGCCAGCAGTTACTGGCAAAGAACTAACTATGGCTACACCTTC. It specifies CASSYWQRTNYGYTF.

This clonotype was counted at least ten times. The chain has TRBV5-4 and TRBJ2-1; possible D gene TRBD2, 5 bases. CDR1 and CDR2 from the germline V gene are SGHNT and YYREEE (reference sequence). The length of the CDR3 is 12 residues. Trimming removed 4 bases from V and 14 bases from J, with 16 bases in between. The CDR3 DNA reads TGTGCCAGCAGCGGGTTCCGGGATAGAAAGTTCTTC. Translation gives CASSGFRDRKFF.

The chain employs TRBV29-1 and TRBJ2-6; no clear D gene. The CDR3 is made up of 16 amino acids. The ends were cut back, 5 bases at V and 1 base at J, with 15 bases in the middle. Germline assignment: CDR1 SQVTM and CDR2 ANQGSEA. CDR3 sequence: CSVLVGIGSGANVLTF. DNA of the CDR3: TGCAGCGTTCTGGTTGGGATAGGTTCTGGGGCCAACGTCCTGACTTTC. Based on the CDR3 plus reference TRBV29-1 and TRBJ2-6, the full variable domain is SAVISQKPSRDICQRGTSLTIQCQVDSQVTMMFWYRQQPGQSLTLIATANQGSEATYESGFVIDKFPISRPNLTFSTLTVSNMSPEDSSIYLCSVLVGIGSGANVLTFGAGSRLTVL.

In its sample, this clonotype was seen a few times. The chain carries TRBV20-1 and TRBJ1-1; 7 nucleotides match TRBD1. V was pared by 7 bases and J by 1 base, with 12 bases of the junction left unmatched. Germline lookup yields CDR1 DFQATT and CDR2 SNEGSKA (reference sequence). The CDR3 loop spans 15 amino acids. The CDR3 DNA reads TGCAGTGTTAGGGGGCTGGGGCTCCAGAACACTGAAGCTTTCTTT. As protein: CSVRGLGLQNTEAFF.

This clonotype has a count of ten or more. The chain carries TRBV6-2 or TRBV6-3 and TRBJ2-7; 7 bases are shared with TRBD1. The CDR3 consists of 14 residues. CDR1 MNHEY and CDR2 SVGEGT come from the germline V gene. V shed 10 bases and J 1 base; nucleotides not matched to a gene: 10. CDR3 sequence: CATTGTEISYEQYF. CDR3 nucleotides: TGTGCCACTACCGGGACAGAGATATCCTACGAGCAGTACTTC.

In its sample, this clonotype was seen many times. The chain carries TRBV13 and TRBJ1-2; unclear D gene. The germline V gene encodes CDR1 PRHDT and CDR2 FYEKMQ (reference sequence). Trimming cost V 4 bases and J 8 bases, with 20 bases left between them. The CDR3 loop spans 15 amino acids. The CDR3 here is CASSSRDRGVQGYTF. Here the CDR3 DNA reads TGTGCCAGCAGCTCCCGGGATCGTGGGGTACAGGGCTACACCTTC.